The present entry profiles one T cell receptor (beta chain) with its context. The antigen remains unidentified. The sample belongs to a study of EBV T-cell therapy then PD-1 blockade in nasopharyngeal carcinoma. Clones were read by immunoSEQ multiplex PCR, and TCRdb kept only the in-frame ones, dropping some. The data hold about 22,000 clones, with 82% observed a single time. Treatment here: AdE1-LMPpoly-expanded autologous EBV-specific T-cell therapy followed by anti-PD-1 nivolumab. This TCR was recovered from a man aged 40-49 years with nasopharyngeal carcinoma. Here the sequenced sample was CD8+ T cells from blood, taken at day -245 from a patient whose treatment included autologous EBV-specific T cells and nivolumab.

This chain's CDR3 is CASSRLYKGDTQYF. The CDR3 DNA is TGTGCCAGCAGTCGACTGTACAAAGGGGATACGCAGTATTTT. This sequence joins TRBV6-5 and TRBJ2-3; the D is unclear. Germline V gene data show CDR1 as MNHEY and CDR2 as SVGAGI. CDR3 length equals 14 residues. Trimming took 5 bases from V and 6 from J, leaving 15 bases between them.